This TCR beta chain was identified in a study of CD8+CD57+ T cells in acquired aplastic anemia. On the study more broadly: When averaged, DNA from sorted CD4+ and CD8+ cells came to approximately 3.2 ug.

Genomic DNA constituted the template upon which TCR beta VDJ and CDR3 profiling was performed. TCRdb independently ran MiXCR on the reads; one entry per CDR3 protein. The repertoire holds 170,000 or so distinct CDR3 sequences, roughly three fifths seen once, with 40% to 50% in the top ten. Sequencing was done on patients that had shown CD8+CD57+ cell expansion by flow cytometry. The V gene's germline CDR1 is SNHLY and CDR2 FYNNEI. V was trimmed by 4 bases and J by 2 bases, leaving 12 bases between them. The CDR3 extends over 15 amino acids. This chain uses TRBV2 with TRBJ1-5; a possible D gene is TRBD1 (6 bases). The sequence came from a human donor with aplastic anemia. Sample: sorted CD4+, CD8+, or CD8+CD57+ T cells (not recorded which) from PBMCs. Here the CDR3 reads CASSVGGLGNQPQHF. Here the CDR3 DNA reads TGTGCCAGCAGTGTCGGGGGCTTAGGCAATCAGCCCCAGCATTTT. Full variable domain (outside the CDR3, taken from reference TRBV2 and TRBJ1-5): EPEVTQTPSHQVTQMGQEVILRCVPISNHLYFYWYRQILGQKVEFLVSFYNNEISEKSEIFDDQFSVERPDGSNFTLKIRSTKLEDSAMYFCASSVGGLGNQPQHFGDGTRLSIL.